The 3 T cell receptor beta chains listed next were all sequenced from one sample in a study of T-cell reconstitution after alpha-beta-depleted transplantation in children. During its preparation, the TCRbeta library received unique molecular identifiers. TCRdb recomputed calls from the PCR reads with MiXCR, one row per CDR3 protein. In the table there are approximately 430,000 distinct CDR3 sequences, about a sixth of which are singletons. The specimen comprised PBMCs, mostly from graft donor cells, sampled 360 days after TCRalphabeta/CD19-depleted stem cell transplant. Source of these receptors: a boy younger than two who had a stem cell transplant for Wiskott-Aldrich syndrome, so the T cells may come from the graft donor.

The chain has TRBV4-3 and TRBJ2-5; 11 bases line up with TRBD2. The CDR3 consists of 16 residues. The ends lost 4 bases at V and 4 bases at J; junction bases unmatched: 8. Per germline, CDR1 LGHNA and CDR2 YSLEER. The CDR3 loop is CASSLIAGGPRETQYF. CDR3 nucleotides: TGCGCCAGCAGCCTGATAGCGGGAGGGCCGAGAGAGACCCAGTACTTC.

This clonotype has a handful of counts. The V gene is TRBV6-5, the J gene TRBJ2-1, with 12 nucleotides matching TRBD2. There are 16 residues in the CDR3. The germline gives CDR1 MNHEY, CDR2 SVGAGI. V trimming: 0 bases; J trimming: 4 bases; junction bases outside the gene matches: 1. The CDR3 sequence is CASSYSGLAGYNEQFF. CDR3 DNA: TGTGCCAGCAGTTACTCCGGACTAGCGGGATACAATGAGCAGTTCTTC.

V is TRBV3-1 and J is TRBJ2-2; D possibly corresponds to TRBD2 (6 bases). With 1 base removed from V and 4 bases from J, the gap between germline ends came to 13 bases. Germline assignment: CDR1 LGHDT and CDR2 YNNKEL (reference sequence). The CDR3 is 16 amino acids. The DNA for the CDR3 is TGTGCCAGCAGCCAAGTACCCGGGGGATTCACCGGGGAGCTGTTTTTT. Amino acid sequence: CASSQVPGGFTGELFF.